The clone carrying this TCR beta chain was picked up many times. Its antigen is unidentified. Germline lookup yields CDR1 MNHEY and CDR2 SVGEGT. The CDR3 is made up of 14 amino acids. The ends lost 6 bases at V and 4 bases at J; junction bases unmatched: 4. A universal primer site was created by template switching, with the cDNA bearing unique molecular identifiers. TCRdb reprocessed the 5' RACE reads via MiXCR and lists one record per CDR3 protein. The sample consists of nearly 900,000 distinct CDR3 sequences, 9% to 15% of them appearing once. The sample belongs to a study of identical twins. Findings and caveats of the study: Insertions were fewer in abundant cord blood beta clonotypes, whereas memory repertoires showed none of this pattern.

These data also featured in a second study, about yellow fever vaccine responses in identical twins. That investigation notes: Twins' vaccine T cell response reportedly seemed partly convergent, partly personalized.

Source material: PBMCs. This clonotype originated in a young woman in good health. This chain links TRBV6-2 or TRBV6-3 with TRBJ1-5; TRBD1 aligns across 9 bases. The CDR3 protein is CASSRGQGNQPQHF. CDR3 bases: TGTGCCAGCAGCCGGGGACAGGGAAATCAGCCCCAGCATTTT.